The rows below give T cell receptor beta chains drawn from one sample of a study of blood T cell repertoires in COVID-19. The assay was immunoSEQ multiplex PCR, and TCRdb's table has in-frame clones only and misses some. The sample shows about 160,000 clones, less than 90% of them seen only once. Sequencing was performed on PBMCs or T cells enriched from blood (not recorded which). The receptors shown here come from a woman aged 45-65 years who had recovered from COVID-19. Each CDR3 is given with its conserved first and last residue. The D gene is left open where the match is weak. Some rows mark clone size as missing; the rest say once, few, many or name a class of expanded clone.

j_gene,d_gene,v_gene,abundance,CDR3aa,CDR3nt
TRBJ2-3,TRBD2,TRBV19,once,CASRRTSLFTDTQYF,TGTGCCAGTAGACGGACTAGCCTTTTCACAGATACGCAGTATTTT
TRBJ2-7,NA,TRBV11-1,once,CASSPGRPPYEQYF,TGTGCCAGCAGTCCAGGGAGGCCCCCTTACGAGCAGTACTTC
TRBJ2-7,TRBD1,TRBV11-1,NA,CASSVGTGRPYEQYF,TGTGCCAGCAGCGTCGGGACAGGGCGTCCCTACGAGCAGTACTTC
TRBJ2-1,TRBD1,TRBV30,NA,CAWSLPGGYNEQFF,TGTGCCTGGAGTTTGCCAGGGGGCTACAATGAGCAGTTCTTC
TRBJ2-7,NA,TRBV3-1/TRBV3-2,once,CASSLTGYEQYF,TGTGCCAGCAGCCTTACAGGTTACGAGCAGTACTTC
TRBJ2-6,TRBD1,TRBV28,once,CASSLGGTGGSGANVLTF,TGTGCCAGCAGTTTAGGCGGGACAGGGGGCTCTGGGGCCAACGTCCTGACTTTC
TRBJ1-4,NA,TRBV7-9,NA,CASSLAVRGNEKLFF,TGTGCCAGCAGCTTAGCCGTGAGGGGGAATGAAAAACTGTTTTTT
TRBJ2-7,TRBD1,TRBV29-1,NA,CSPRRTGTPFSVNF,TGCAGCCCTCGGAGGACAGGGACCCCTTTCAGTGTTAATTTC
TRBJ1-2,NA,TRBV10-3,NA,CAISEPRGYGYTF,TGTGCCATCAGTGAGCCCAGGGGCTATGGCTACACCTTC
TRBJ2-6,TRBD1,TRBV7-9,NA,CASSLARQGAGANVLTF,TGTGCCAGCAGCTTAGCGCGACAGGGGGCTGGGGCCAACGTCCTGACTTTC
TRBJ2-1,TRBD2,TRBV28,NA,CASSGAGGAYNEQFF,TGTGCCAGCAGTGGAGCGGGGGGGGCCTACAATGAGCAGTTCTTC
TRBJ1-5,NA,TRBV5-5,NA,CASSRLVGAEQPQHF,TGTGCCAGCAGCCGTCTTGTCGGAGCAGAACAGCCCCAGCATTTT
TRBJ1-2,NA,TRBV7-9,NA,CASSLTALTGNYGYTF,TGTGCCAGCAGCTTAACAGCCTTAACAGGGAACTATGGCTACACCTTC
TRBJ1-2,TRBD1,TRBV6-6,NA,CASSSPDRGLSGYTF,TGTGCCAGCAGTTCTCCGGACAGGGGGCTCTCTGGCTACACCTTC
TRBJ2-1,NA,TRBV18,NA,CASSEREKGRWNGQFF,TGTGCCAGCTCCGAAAGGGAGAAGGGCCGTTGGAATGGGCAGTTCTTC
TRBJ1-1,TRBD1,TRBV7-8,NA,CASSETGDTEAFF,TGTGCCAGCAGCGAAACAGGGGACACTGAAGCTTTCTTT
TRBJ1-2,NA,TRBV2,NA,CASSRDRPAGYGYTF,TGTGCCAGCAGTCGAGACAGGCCCGCCGGCTATGGCTACACCTTC
TRBJ2-1,NA,TRBV10-1,NA,CASSESRLGGYNEQFF,TGCGCCAGCAGTGAGTCGAGGCTAGGGGGATACAATGAGCAGTTCTTC
TRBJ2-6,NA,TRBV18,once,CASSRGFNSDSGANVLTF,TGTGCCAGCTCCCGGGGGTTTAACAGCGACTCTGGGGCCAACGTCCTGACTTTC
TRBJ1-5,TRBD1,TRBV28,NA,CASSVNRGAGHF,TGTGCCAGCAGTGTTAACAGGGGGGCCGGACATTTT
TRBJ2-2,TRBD1,TRBV5-1,NA,CASSGGTGHTGELFF,TGCGCCAGCAGCGGGGGGACAGGGCACACCGGGGAGCTGTTTTTT
TRBJ2-3,NA,TRBV4-1,NA,CASSQGGGYGDTQYF,TGCGCCAGCAGCCAAGGAGGGGGATATGGGGATACGCAGTATTTT
TRBJ2-7,NA,TRBV29-1,once,CSVPMLGHLLDEQYF,TGCAGCGTCCCCATGCTAGGACACCTGCTGGACGAGCAGTACTTC
TRBJ2-2,TRBD1,TRBV5-8,few,CASSYGQGDTGELFF,TGTGCCAGCAGCTATGGACAGGGAGACACCGGGGAGCTGTTTTTT
TRBJ1-5,NA,TRBV19,NA,CASSIARGGVEPQHF,TGTGCCAGTAGTATAGCTAGGGGAGGAGTGGAGCCCCAGCATTTT
TRBJ2-5,NA,TRBV27,few,CASSSSAPQETQYF,TGTGCCAGCAGTTCCAGCGCCCCCCAAGAGACCCAGTACTTC
TRBJ2-7,NA,TRBV7-2,NA,CASSFSLSYEQYF,TGTGCCAGCAGCTTTTCCCTGAGCTACGAGCAGTACTTC
TRBJ1-2,TRBD1,TRBV7-6,NA,CASSLRQGQNYGYTF,TGTGCCAGCAGCTTAAGACAGGGGCAGAACTATGGCTACACCTTC
TRBJ1-1,TRBD1,TRBV7-2,NA,CASSLTLTGLNTEAFF,TGTGCCAGCAGCTTAACATTGACAGGGCTGAACACTGAAGCTTTCTTT
TRBJ1-2,NA,TRBV5-4,NA,CASSPDRNYGYTF,TGTGCCAGCAGCCCAGACAGGAACTATGGCTACACCTTC
TRBJ2-5,TRBD1,TRBV18,many,CASSPPTGGVQGETQYF,TGTGCCAGCTCACCACCCACAGGGGGAGTTCAGGGAGAGACCCAGTACTTC
TRBJ2-7,NA,TRBV7-9,NA,CASSWDSQGYEQYF,TGTGCCAGCAGCTGGGACTCCCAGGGCTACGAGCAGTACTTC
TRBJ2-3,NA,TRBV5-1,NA,CASSLDTATDTQYF,TGCGCCAGCAGCTTGGATACAGCCACAGATACGCAGTATTTT
TRBJ2-3,TRBD2,TRBV2,NA,CASSEGRRGAGVRADTQYF,TGTGCCAGCAGTGAAGGAAGAAGGGGAGCGGGAGTTAGGGCAGATACGCAGTATTTT
TRBJ2-5,TRBD2,TRBV5-1,NA,CASSPGTTLSQETQYF,TGCGCCAGCAGCCCCGGGACTACCCTTTCACAAGAGACCCAGTACTTC
TRBJ2-1,TRBD2,TRBV6-5,NA,CASSRTSGNEQFF,TGTGCCAGCAGTAGGACTAGCGGTAATGAGCAGTTCTTC
TRBJ2-2,NA,TRBV29-1,few,CSVEKDRTGELFF,TGCAGCGTTGAAAAAGACAGAACCGGGGAGCTGTTTTTT
TRBJ1-3,NA,TRBV5-1,NA,CASSFTNPTASSGNTIYF,TGCGCCAGCAGCTTCACTAACCCAACGGCATCCTCTGGAAACACCATATATTTT
TRBJ2-5,NA,TRBV30,NA,CAWSIEKTQYF,TGTGCCTGGAGTATCGAGAAGACCCAGTACTTC
TRBJ1-2,NA,TRBV7-2,NA,CASSLGPNYGYTF,TGTGCCAGCAGCTTAGGGCCCAACTATGGCTACACCTTC
TRBJ1-1,TRBD1,TRBV3-1/TRBV3-2,NA,CASTPRGLGSAFF,TGTGCCAGCACCCCAAGGGGGCTAGGCTCGGCTTTCTTT
TRBJ1-1,NA,TRBV29-1,once,CSVSTGNTEAFF,TGCAGCGTTTCCACAGGGAACACTGAAGCTTTCTTT
TRBJ2-5,TRBD2,TRBV11-3,NA,CASSLGGGRETQYF,TGTGCCAGCAGCTTAGGCGGGGGACGGGAGACCCAGTACTTC
TRBJ2-1,NA,TRBV27,few,CASSLRRGNNEQFF,TGTGCCAGCAGTTTAAGGCGGGGAAACAATGAGCAGTTCTTC
TRBJ2-1,TRBD1,TRBV11-1,NA,CASSPTARNRGNEQFF,TGTGCCAGCAGCCCGACGGCCCGCAACAGGGGGAATGAGCAGTTCTTC
TRBJ2-7,NA,TRBV28,NA,CASSPDILRTEQYF,TGTGCCAGCAGTCCAGACATATTACGCACCGAGCAGTACTTC
TRBJ1-6,NA,TRBV27,NA,CASSSLANSPLHF,TGTGCCAGCAGTTCTCTCGCGAATTCACCCCTCCACTTT
TRBJ2-5,TRBD1,TRBV7-6,NA,CASTALTGVRETQYF,TGTGCCAGCACCGCCCTAACAGGGGTTAGGGAGACCCAGTACTTC
TRBJ2-7,TRBD1,TRBV30,NA,CAWSRRDSWDRESYEQYF,TGTGCCTGGAGCCGTCGAGATAGCTGGGACAGGGAATCCTACGAGCAGTACTTC
TRBJ2-7,NA,TRBV30,NA,CAWSVGGAGEQYF,TGTGCCTGGAGTGTTGGGGGGGCAGGCGAGCAGTACTTC
TRBJ1-1,TRBD1,TRBV6-5,once,CASTRDRENTEAFF,TGTGCCAGCACCCGGGACAGGGAGAACACTGAAGCTTTCTTT
TRBJ1-5,NA,TRBV11-3,NA,CASSDGGGQPQHF,TGTGCCAGCAGCGATGGGGGGGGTCAGCCCCAGCATTTT
TRBJ2-1,TRBD1,TRBV4-2,NA,CASSHNPGQNYNEQFF,TGTGCCAGCAGTCACAACCCGGGACAGAACTACAATGAGCAGTTCTTC
TRBJ2-2,TRBD1,TRBV7-3,few,CASSSGQITGELFF,TGTGCCAGCAGCTCGGGACAGATCACCGGGGAGCTGTTTTTT
TRBJ1-2,NA,TRBV7-2,NA,CASSLSTNYGYTF,TGTGCCAGCAGCTTATCTACTAACTATGGCTACACCTTC
TRBJ2-3,TRBD2,TRBV27,once,CASRPYLAGSTDTQYF,TGTGCCAGCAGACCCTATCTAGCGGGTAGCACAGATACGCAGTATTTT